The 20 T cell receptor beta chains in this list originate from one sample, sequenced in a study of regulatory T cells in long-lasting Graves disease. The authors built TCR beta libraries using iRepertoire HTBI primers and Arm-PCR of CDR3 regions. TCRdb reprocessed the multiplex PCR reads with MiXCR, giving one entry per CDR3 protein. The data show almost 450,000 distinct CDR3 sequences, around 15% seen once. The time point: newly diagnosed GD, antithyroid drugs for less than 3 months. Scientists built the TCR library using RNA that was extracted from PBMCs. This sample was also put to use in a study of T cells in Graves' hyperthyroidism and ophthalmopathy.

The specimen was peripheral blood mononuclear cells (PBMCs), collected at new diagnosis, from a patient treated with antithyroid drugs. All receptors derive from a woman aged 25 to 39 with Graves disease.

The sample holds many counts of this clonotype. The chain carries TRBV7-8 and TRBJ2-1, with no clear D. The CDR3 length is 12 residues. Looked up from germline, CDR1 is SGHVS and CDR2 is FQNEAQ. The germline V and J ends were trimmed by 1 base and 7 bases, with 5 bases remaining between them. CDR3 DNA: TGTGCCAGCAGCTTAGTAGTTAATGAGCAGTTCTTC. As protein: CASSLVVNEQFF.

This clonotype was seen ten or more times. The genes are TRBV7-2 and TRBJ2-7, with TRBD1 identical over 10 bases. The CDR3 loop spans 17 amino acids. V trimming: 2 bases; J trimming: 4 bases; junction bases outside the gene matches: 11. Germline CDR1 is SGHTA and CDR2 is FQGNSA. CDR3 region: CASSLPTRDRGAYEQYF. The DNA of the CDR3 is TGTGCCAGCAGCTTACCGACCCGGGACAGGGGCGCTTACGAGCAGTACTTC.

This clonotype was observed at least ten times. The J gene is TRBJ2-1, the V gene TRBV29-1; 7 bases line up with TRBD2. CDR1 is SQVTM and CDR2 is ANQGSEA in the germline V gene. The V and J ends lost 5 bases and 1 base, in that order; junction bases with no gene match: 5. This CDR3 comprises 14 residues. CDR3 in DNA: TGCAGCGTTCGGCCTAGCGGATCCTACAATGAGCAGTTCTTC. It codes for CSVRPSGSYNEQFF.

The gene calls are TRBV24-1 and TRBJ2-1; 9 nucleotides match TRBD2. Germline CDR1 and CDR2: KGHDR and SFDVKD. The V gene end was trimmed by 3 bases and the J gene end by 4 bases; junction bases not matched to a gene: 9. The CDR3 sequence is 17 residues long. CDR3 region: CATSDIPGLAGYNEQFF. CDR3 nucleotides: TGTGCCACCAGTGATATTCCGGGACTAGCAGGGTACAATGAGCAGTTCTTC.

The chain employs TRBV5-8 and TRBJ1-1, with TRBD1 as a possible D gene (5 bases). Trimming stripped 6 bases from V and 0 bases from J, with 12 bases between. This CDR3 is 14 amino acids long. Looked up from germline, CDR1 is SGHTS and CDR2 is YDEGEE. The CDR3 protein is CASTLGGVNTEAFF. The CDR3 DNA reads as TGTGCCAGCACCCTGGGGGGGGTGAACACTGAAGCTTTCTTT.

Ten or more counts support this clonotype. This chain uses TRBV13 with TRBJ2-3; TRBD2 agrees at 9 bases. The CDR3 spans 15 residues. Germline V gene lookup returns CDR1 PRHDT and CDR2 FYEKMQ (reference sequence). V lost 5 bases to trimming and J lost 0 bases; unmatched junction nucleotides: 3. As DNA, the CDR3 is TGTGCCAGCAGCCAAGGGACTAGCAGCACAGATACGCAGTATTTT. Its protein is CASSQGTSSTDTQYF.

Many counts were recorded for this clonotype. J is TRBJ2-5 and V is TRBV12-3 or TRBV12-4; 11 positions match TRBD2. The CDR3 loop spans 16 amino acids. Germline trimming cut 6 bases from V and 4 bases from J; bases unmatched to any gene: 10. CDR3 sequence: CASSPRGSGGGETQYF. For the CDR3, the DNA is TGTGCCAGCAGCCCCAGAGGTAGCGGGGGGGGAGAGACCCAGTACTTC.

With respect to this clonotype: One base away lies a much larger clone, so this may be a sequencing read error. The V gene is TRBV12-3 or TRBV12-4, the J gene TRBJ2-7; D might be TRBD2 (5 bases). The CDR3 totals 13 residues. Deletions cut 4 bases from V and 1 base from J, with 8 bases between. In nucleotides, the CDR3 is TGTGCCAGCAGTTGTGGGGAGTCCTACGAGCAGTACTTC. Translating it yields CASSCGESYEQYF.

The chain has TRBV19 and TRBJ2-7; D is unclear. Trimming shortened V by 6 bases and J by 4 bases, and 13 bases separated the two germline ends. CDR1 LNHDA and CDR2 SQIVND come from the germline V gene (reference sequence). The CDR3 has 13 residues. CDR3 coding DNA: TGTGCCAGTAGACCTACCGACAAATACGAGCAGTACTTC. Protein: CASRPTDKYEQYF. Full variable domain (rest looked up from reference TRBV19 and TRBJ2-7): DGGITQSPKYLFRKEGQNVTLSCEQNLNHDAMYWYRQDPGQGLRLIYYSQIVNDFQKGDIAEGYSVSREKKESFPLTVTSAQKNPTAFYLCASRPTDKYEQYFGPGTRLTVT.

This clonotype was counted a few times. The V gene is TRBV7-9, the J gene TRBJ1-1; D is ambiguous. The CDR3 extends over 13 amino acids. Germline V lookup: CDR1 SEHNR, CDR2 FQNEAQ (reference sequence). V was cut by 5 bases and J by 4 bases, with 11 bases left in between. The CDR3 DNA follows: TGTGCCAGCAGCCCCCGAGAGCTCACTGAAGCTTTCTTT. This gives the protein CASSPRELTEAFF.

Details on this clonotype: This could be a read error, since a much larger clone is one nucleotide away. This CDR3 fails to terminate in the conserved phenylalanine or tryptophan, so it likely reflects a read error. The chain employs TRBV28 and TRBJ1-2; D is uncertain. The CDR3 sequence is 13 residues long. Deletions cut 7 bases from V and 7 bases from J, with 16 bases between. The germline gives CDR1 MDHEN, CDR2 SYDVKM. CDR3 sequence (DNA): TGTGCCAGCACCACAGAAGGGTTGGTTGGCTACACCTCC. It encodes CASTTEGLVGYTS.

The sample holds many counts of this clonotype. The chain is built from TRBV7-6 and TRBJ2-1; D uncertain. The CDR3 totals 15 residues. Trimming stripped 1 base from V and 2 bases from J, with 9 bases between. CDR1 is SGHVS, CDR2 FNYEAQ, per germline. Here the CDR3 DNA reads TGTGCCAGCAGCTTAGTTGCTCAGACCTACAATGAGCAGTTCTTC. It codes for CASSLVAQTYNEQFF.

As for this clonotype: This likely traces to a read error, being one base from a far larger clone. V usage is TRBV11-2 and J usage is TRBJ2-7; 8 nucleotides match TRBD2. CDR3 length: 11 amino acids. Germline loops: CDR1 SGHAT, CDR2 FQNNGV. The CDR3 nucleotides are TGTGCCAGCAGCCAAGAGCGGGAGCTGTACTTC. Amino acid sequence: CASSQERELYF.

This clonotype was detected only a few times. This chain links TRBV27 with TRBJ2-4, with TRBD2 identical over 9 bases. V was clipped by 3 bases and J by 1 base; unmatched bases: 4. Germline V gives CDR1 MNHEY, CDR2 SMNVEV (reference sequence). The CDR3 totals 16 residues. The CDR3 DNA reads TGTGCCAGCAGTTTCATAGCGGGAGTTGCCAAAAACATTCAGTACTTC. This gives the protein CASSFIAGVAKNIQYF.

This clonotype was seen many times. V usage is TRBV27 and J usage is TRBJ2-1; 14 nucleotides agree with TRBD2. Unmatched junction bases numbered 10, after V lost 4 bases and J lost 8 bases. CDR1 MNHEY and CDR2 SMNVEV come from the germline V gene (reference sequence). This CDR3 has 17 residues. The CDR3 region is CASSSKQGLAGEYEQFF. As DNA, the CDR3 is TGTGCCAGCAGTTCCAAGCAGGGACTAGCGGGAGAGTATGAGCAGTTCTTC.

This clonotype came up many times. Compared with germline, one end of the junction differs, possibly owing to a read error. CDR3 nucleotide sequence: TGTGCCTGGGGTGTGGCTGGCGGACCCTACGAGCAGTACTTC. Translating it yields CAWGVAGGPYEQYF. The chain links TRBV30 to TRBJ2-7; D remains ambiguous. The CDR3 contains 14 residues. Per germline, CDR1 GTSNPN and CDR2 SVGIG (reference sequence).

This clonotype was found many times. The chain employs TRBV7-9 and TRBJ2-1; D may be TRBD2 (6 bases). Looked up from germline, CDR1 is SEHNR and CDR2 is FQNEAQ (reference sequence). The V gene lost 1 base and the J gene lost 7 bases, with 23 bases spanning the gap. The CDR3 is 18 residues long. CDR3 sequence (DNA): TGTGCCAGCAGCTTAGAGGGGTGGGACGGGAGCCCCGGGAATGAGCAGTTCTTC. The encoded protein is CASSLEGWDGSPGNEQFF.

This clonotype was seen repeatedly, ten times or more. The rearrangement links TRBV10-3 to TRBJ1-1; D remains ambiguous. The CDR3 covers 13 residues. Germline CDR1 is ENHRY and CDR2 is SYGVKD. Trimming shortened V by 10 bases and J by 0 bases, and 12 bases separated the two germline ends. The CDR3 is CATLRHLNTEAFF. In DNA, the CDR3 is TGTGCCACCCTTCGACATCTGAACACTGAAGCTTTCTTT.

This clonotype was recorded many times. The chain employs TRBV7-9 and TRBJ2-7, with D tentatively TRBD2 (6 bases). The V and J ends lost 4 bases and 2 bases respectively, with 27 bases between them. The CDR3 length is 19 residues. The germline V gene encodes CDR1 SEHNR and CDR2 FQNEAQ (reference sequence). The CDR3 DNA reads as TGTGCCAGCAGCTCCCGGCGCGGAGACAAGGGAGGTCTCCCCTACGAGCAGTACTTC. This translates into CASSSRRGDKGGLPYEQYF.

This clonotype was seen ten or more times. CDR3 coding DNA: TGCAGTGCTAGAGATACGGGGACTAGCTTCAATGAGCAGTTCTTC. As protein: CSARDTGTSFNEQFF. The V and J genes are TRBV20-1 and TRBJ2-1, with 9 bases identical to TRBD2. Germline-derived CDR1 and CDR2 are DFQATT and SNEGSKA (reference sequence). V shed 0 bases, J shed 6 bases, and the junction held 6 bases outside the gene matches. This CDR3 has 15 amino acids.